Listed below are T cell receptor beta chains from one sample, sequenced in a study of T cell responses to AZD1222 COVID-19 vaccine. The repertoire was sequenced with immunoSEQ multiplex PCR; TCRdb's copy has only in-frame clones and lacks some. The repertoire holds around 110,000 clones, around 90% seen once, with 6.2% in the top ten. The sequencing used peripheral blood, collected 28 days after the second AZD1222 dose. The receptors originated from an adult who received the AZD1222 COVID-19 vaccine. CDR3s include the opening cysteine and the closing phenylalanine or tryptophan. The D gene is left open where the match is weak. Clone size is not always given. Where it is, it says once, few, many or a class for expanded clones.

clone_size	v_call	d_call	j_call	cdr3_aa	cdr3_nt
once	TRBV21-1	.	TRBJ2-5	CASSKAGGETQYF	TGTGCCAGCAGCAAAGCAGGGGGCGAGACCCAGTACTTC
.	TRBV11-3	.	TRBJ1-1	CASSLEGGNTEAFF	TGTGCCAGCAGCCTTGAGGGGGGTAACACTGAAGCTTTCTTT
.	TRBV7-2	.	TRBJ1-3	CASSLGALGNTIYF	TGTGCCAGCAGCTTAGGGGCCCTCGGAAACACCATATATTTT
once	TRBV12-3/TRBV12-4	.	TRBJ1-2	CASSSDTYGYTF	TGTGCCAGCAGCTCAGACACGTATGGCTACACCTTC
.	TRBV18	TRBD1	TRBJ1-5	CASSGGGTFSNQPQHF	TGTGCCAGCTCCGGAGGGGGCACTTTTAGCAATCAGCCCCAGCATTTT
.	TRBV7-9	.	TRBJ1-5	CASSLTGTDQPQHF	TGTGCCAGCAGCTTAACGGGGACTGACCAGCCCCAGCATTTT
.	TRBV7-9	.	TRBJ1-6	CASSLRGWDSPLHF	TGTGCCAGCAGCTTAAGGGGCTGGGATTCACCCCTCCACTTT
.	TRBV19	.	TRBJ1-2	CASSIDGQKIYGYTF	TGTGCCAGTAGTATAGATGGACAGAAAATCTATGGCTACACCTTC
.	TRBV4-1	TRBD2	TRBJ2-1	CASRLAGGRSSYNEQFF	TGCGCCAGCAGACTAGCGGGAGGGCGTAGCTCCTACAATGAGCAGTTCTTC
.	TRBV5-1	TRBD1	TRBJ1-1	CASSAADRGENTEAFF	TGCGCCAGCAGCGCCGCAGACAGGGGGGAGAACACTGAAGCTTTCTTT
.	TRBV7-8	.	TRBJ2-7	CASSLVEGYEQYF	TGTGCCAGCAGCTTAGTAGAGGGCTACGAGCAGTACTTC
.	TRBV10-1	TRBD1	TRBJ1-1	CASSQTGVTEAFF	TGCGCCAGCAGTCAAACAGGGGTTACTGAAGCTTTCTTT
once	TRBV18	TRBD2	TRBJ2-2	CASSRATSGITGELFF	TGTGCCAGCTCACGAGCGACTAGCGGGATAACCGGGGAGCTGTTTTTT
once	TRBV6-5	.	TRBJ2-1	CASSYEGGAREQFF	TGTGCCAGCAGTTACGAAGGGGGGGCCCGTGAGCAGTTCTTC
.	TRBV11-3	.	TRBJ2-7	CASSLDGLNNEQYF	TGTGCCAGCAGCTTAGACGGGCTTAACAACGAGCAGTACTTC
.	TRBV3-1/TRBV3-2	.	TRBJ1-2	CASSRGELDWNYGYTF	TGTGCCAGCAGCAGGGGGGAACTGGACTGGAACTATGGCTACACCTTC
few	TRBV27	TRBD1	TRBJ2-5	CASSLQGGLGTQYF	TGTGCCAGCAGTCTTCAAGGGGGCCTAGGAACCCAGTACTTC
.	TRBV14	.	TRBJ2-7	CASSQDRGYEQYF	TGTGCCAGCAGCCAAGATAGGGGCTACGAGCAGTACTTC
.	TRBV3-1/TRBV3-2	.	TRBJ2-3	CASSRAGLTDTQYF	TGTGCCAGCAGTCGAGCGGGCCTCACAGATACGCAGTATTTT